A single sample is the source of the 21 T cell receptor beta chains below, sequenced in a study of cytotoxic CD8 clonotypes in ibrutinib-treated CLL. TCRdb keeps only in-frame clones here, not all; method: immunoSEQ multiplex PCR. The top ten clones hold roughly 48% of a sample with more than 25,000 clones, about 70% of them seen once. The sequences come from PBMCs, collected after 36 months of ibrutinib treatment. The receptors were gathered from a human donor with chronic lymphocytic leukemia.

V and J are TRBV10-3 and TRBJ1-1, with a tentative D call TRBD1 (6 bases). This CDR3 region has 15 residues. CDR1 and CDR2 (germline): ENHRY, SYGVKD. Trimming removed 3 bases at V and 5 bases at J, with 16 bases between. The CDR3 nucleotides are TGTGCCATCAGTGAAGGAGGAGGGGGTTTAACTGAAGCTTTCTTT. This gives the protein CAISEGGGGLTEAFF.

This clone was detected a few times. The chain combines TRBV19 with TRBJ1-1, with 9 bases fitting TRBD1. This CDR3 has 15 amino acids. J gave up 4 bases and V 6 bases, and 9 bases lay outside the gene matches. Per the germline V gene, CDR1 is LNHDA and CDR2 is SQIVND (reference sequence). CDR3 residues: CASSLPTGGFTEAFF. CDR3 nucleotides: TGTGCCAGTAGCCTACCGACAGGGGGTTTCACTGAAGCTTTCTTT.

This chain connects TRBV29-1 to TRBJ1-2; D gene unclear. The germline V and J ends were trimmed by 3 bases and 1 base, with 3 bases remaining between them. Germline V lookup: CDR1 SQVTM, CDR2 ANQGSEA. The CDR3 length is 11 residues. The CDR3 is CSVDVNYGYTF. The CDR3 bases are TGCAGCGTTGACGTTAACTATGGCTACACCTTC.

Comments on this clone: Because the CDR3 is missing its conserved closing phenylalanine or tryptophan, this is likely a read error. The limits of the CDR3 on the DNA are not certain, so only TCRdb's listed CDR3 is given. The rearrangement links TRBV6-4 to TRBJ2-7. Termini included, the CDR3 measures 12 amino acids. Germline values: CDR1 MRHNA, CDR2 SNTAGT. CDR3 in amino acids: CASSDSGGRPHS.

V gene TRBV7-9 combines with J gene TRBJ2-1; no reliable D call. This CDR3 spans 12 amino acids. The germline gives CDR1 SEHNR, CDR2 FQNEAQ (reference sequence). The V gene lost 5 bases and the J gene lost 11 bases, with 13 bases spanning the gap. This chain's CDR3 is CASSPVAVKQFF. DNA for the CDR3: TGTGCCAGCAGCCCAGTAGCAGTCAAGCAGTTCTTC.

The chain uses TRBV4-3 and TRBJ1-2, with 10 bases lining up with TRBD1. V was pared by 4 bases and J by 6 bases, with 11 bases of the junction left unmatched. From germline, CDR1 is LGHNA and CDR2 YSLEER. The CDR3 is 16 residues long. The CDR3 bases are TGCGCCAGCAGCCCACACTACAGGACAGGGGGTGATGGCTACACCTTC. Encoded protein: CASSPHYRTGGDGYTF.

This chain connects TRBV29-1 to TRBJ1-2; D possibly corresponds to TRBD1 (6 bases). The CDR3 runs 14 residues. Germline loops: CDR1 SQVTM, CDR2 ANQGSEA. The V end was cut by 3 bases, the J end by 1 base, with 12 bases between. The CDR3 nucleotides are TGCAGCGTTGATTCGACAGGCTTTAACTATGGCTACACCTTC. Amino acids: CSVDSTGFNYGYTF.

CDR3 nucleotide sequence: TGTGCCAGCAGCTTAGGGGGACAGGAAGCTAACTATGGCTACACCTTC. Encoded protein: CASSLGGQEANYGYTF. The chain employs TRBV7-9 and TRBJ1-2, with 8 bases identical to TRBD1. This CDR3 is built from 16 residues. V lost 1 base and J lost 0; bases outside the gene matches: 4. Germline CDR1 SEHNR, CDR2 FQNEAQ (reference sequence).

V and J are TRBV14 and TRBJ1-1, with D possibly matching TRBD1 (5 bases). In germline, CDR1 is SGHDN, CDR2 FVKESK. Trimming removed 0 bases from V and 4 bases from J, with 12 bases in between. The CDR3 has 15 amino acids. This CDR3 is CASSQDWGTVTEAFF. The CDR3 DNA follows: TGTGCCAGCAGCCAAGATTGGGGCACAGTCACTGAAGCTTTCTTT.

The chain recombines TRBV15 with TRBJ2-1; TRBD2 agrees at 14 bases. Germline V gene lookup returns CDR1 LNHNV and CDR2 YYDKDF (reference sequence). The CDR3 has 17 amino acids. Trimming removed 3 bases from V and 5 bases from J; junction bases left unmatched: 6. The CDR3 reads CATSSSLGLAGDNEQFF. The CDR3 DNA sequence: TGTGCCACCAGCAGTTCATTGGGACTAGCGGGGGACAATGAGCAGTTCTTC.

The chain joins TRBV30 to TRBJ2-5; D might be TRBD1 or TRBD2, each matching 5 bases. The CDR3 runs to 12 residues. Germline CDR1 is GTSNPN and CDR2 is SVGIG (reference sequence). V dropped 5 bases and J dropped 4 bases, with 11 bases sitting between them. The CDR3 nucleotides read TGTGCCTGGCGGGGCAATGCAGAGACCCAGTACTTC. It translates to CAWRGNAETQYF. The complete variable domain, with remaining parts taken from reference TRBV30 and TRBJ2-5, reads SQTIHQWPATLVQPVGSPLSLECTVEGTSNPNLYWYRQAAGRGLQLLFYSVGIGQISSEVPQNLSASRPQDRQFILSSKKLLLSDSGFYLCAWRGNAETQYFGPGTRLLVL.

The chain joins TRBV6-6 to TRBJ2-7; D possibly corresponds to TRBD2 (7 bases). V was shortened by 1 base and J by 0 bases, with 10 bases between the two germline ends. The CDR3 has 15 residues. Looked up from germline, CDR1 is MNHNY and CDR2 is SVGAGI (reference sequence). DNA for the CDR3: TGTGCCAGCAGTTACTTGGGGGGGCACTCCTACGAGCAGTACTTC. Translated, it gives CASSYLGGHSYEQYF.

V is TRBV5-4 and J is TRBJ2-1, with D possibly being TRBD1 or TRBD2 (5 bases each). Germline loops: CDR1 SGHNT, CDR2 YYREEE (reference sequence). The CDR3 has 15 amino acids. V was trimmed by 4 bases and J by 4 bases, leaving 15 bases between them. CDR3 bases: TGTGCCAGCAGCCCCCCGGCAGGGAGTTACAATGAGCAGTTCTTC. As protein: CASSPPAGSYNEQFF.

V usage is TRBV5-4 and J usage is TRBJ2-3; D might be TRBD2 (7 bases). Trimming took off 1 base at V and 5 bases at J, with 17 bases between the two ends. The CDR3 contains 16 residues. CDR1 and CDR2 (germline): SGHNT, YYREEE (reference sequence). CDR3 in DNA: TGTGCCAGCAGCTTGCCGTGGGGGGGCCATGGAGATACGCAGTATTTT. Translated: CASSLPWGGHGDTQYF.

V gene TRBV6-6 combines with J gene TRBJ1-2; D gene uncertain. From germline, CDR1 is MNHNY and CDR2 SVGAGI (reference sequence). The CDR3 is 14 residues long. The germline V and J ends were trimmed by 5 bases and 4 bases, with 14 bases remaining between them. CDR3 bases: TGTGCCAGCAGTGGAACGGACGGACCCTATGGCTACACCTTC. It yields the protein CASSGTDGPYGYTF.

The chain carries TRBV5-1 and TRBJ2-7; D may be TRBD1 (6 bases). This CDR3 has 15 residues. Germline V CDR1 and CDR2: SGHRS, YFSETQ. Deletions cut 0 bases from V and 0 bases from J, with 10 bases between. CDR3 in amino acids: CASSLGQGSSYEQYF. CDR3 bases: TGCGCCAGCAGCTTGGGTCAGGGGAGCTCCTACGAGCAGTACTTC.

V gene TRBV4-2 combines with J gene TRBJ1-5; tentative D call: TRBD1 (5 bases). The CDR3 consists of 18 residues. Germline V gives CDR1 LGHNA, CDR2 YNFKEQ. V lost 1 base, J lost 6 bases, and 22 bases lay in between. The CDR3 sequence is CASSQVGPVEGLGQPQHF. The CDR3 nucleotides are TGTGCCAGCAGCCAAGTAGGCCCGGTTGAGGGGCTGGGTCAGCCCCAGCATTTT.

V usage is TRBV28 and J usage is TRBJ1-1, with unresolved D. There are 18 residues in the CDR3. Germline assignment: CDR1 MDHEN and CDR2 SYDVKM. The ends were cut back, 3 bases at V and 1 base at J, with 21 bases in the middle. The CDR3: CASSLTRAQAVGNTEAFF. In DNA form, the CDR3 reads TGTGCCAGCAGTTTGACTCGTGCCCAGGCAGTAGGGAACACTGAAGCTTTCTTT.

This clone has just a few counts. This chain joins TRBV2 and TRBJ1-1, with D unclear. The CDR3 has 11 residues. Deletions cut 3 bases from V and 3 bases from J, with 2 bases between. The germline V gene has CDR1 SNHLY and CDR2 FYNNEI. The CDR3 is CASSEYTEAFF. CDR3 nucleotides: TGTGCCAGCAGTGAGTACACTGAAGCTTTCTTT.

J is TRBJ1-5 and V is TRBV6-5; D remains unclear. Trimming shortened V by 6 bases and J by 0 bases, and 12 bases separated the two germline ends. Germline CDR1 reads MNHEY; CDR2 reads SVGAGI. The CDR3 is 15 amino acids. The DNA for the CDR3 is TGTGCCAGCAGAGCAATGTCGGTTAGCAATCAGCCCCAGCATTTT. Translation gives CASRAMSVSNQPQHF.

Only a few counts were recorded for this clone. J is TRBJ2-1 and V is TRBV5-4; D ambiguous. The CDR3 loop spans 15 amino acids. Germline values: CDR1 SGHNT, CDR2 YYREEE (reference sequence). Trimming cost V 2 bases and J 0 bases, with 9 bases left between them. The CDR3 bases are TGTGCCAGCAGCTTTGGGTTTAGCTCCTACAATGAGCAGTTCTTC. Protein sequence: CASSFGFSSYNEQFF.